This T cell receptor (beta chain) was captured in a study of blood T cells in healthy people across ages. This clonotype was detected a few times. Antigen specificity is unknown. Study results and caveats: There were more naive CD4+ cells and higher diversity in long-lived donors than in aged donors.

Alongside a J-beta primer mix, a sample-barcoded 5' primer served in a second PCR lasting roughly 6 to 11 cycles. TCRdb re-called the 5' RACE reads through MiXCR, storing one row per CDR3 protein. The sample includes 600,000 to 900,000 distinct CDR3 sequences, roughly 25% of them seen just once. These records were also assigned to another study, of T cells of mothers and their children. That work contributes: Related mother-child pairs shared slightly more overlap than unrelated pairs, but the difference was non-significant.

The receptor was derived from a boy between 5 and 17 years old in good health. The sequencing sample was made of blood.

The CDR3 here is CASSYDLVRGLQETQYF. In nucleotides, the CDR3 is TGTGCCAGCAGTTACGATCTTGTTCGCGGCCTCCAAGAGACCCAGTACTTC. This chain uses TRBV6-2 or TRBV6-3 with TRBJ2-5; D is unclear. The V and J ends lost 2 bases and 1 base respectively, with 17 bases between them. The CDR3 covers 17 residues. Germline values: CDR1 MNHEY, CDR2 SVGEGT.